The clone carrying this T cell receptor beta chain has a count of ten or more. A junction end diverges from the germline sequence, so it may reflect a read error. Unique molecular identifiers were incorporated when the TCRbeta library was constructed. TCRdb ran MiXCR on the PCR reads and lists one entry per CDR3 protein. Of 200,000 to 300,000 distinct CDR3 sequences in the sample, about 12% are singletons; the top ten hold about 2.6%. This sample was taken from a study of T-cell reconstitution after alpha-beta-depleted transplantation in children. Germline V gives CDR1 SGHRS, CDR2 YFSETQ. The CDR3 is 15 residues long.

The sample here was PBMCs from the stem cell graft donor, taken from the stem cell graft. The V call is TRBV5-1, the J call TRBJ2-5; D gene unclear. This receptor was obtained from a human donor who donated a stem cell graft to a child with acute lymphoblastic leukemia. The CDR3 loop reads CASSLVGPPGEIQYF. For the CDR3, the DNA is TGCGCCAGCAGCTTGGTCGGTCCGCCAGGTGAGATCCAGTACTTC.